This T cell receptor beta chain was retrieved from a study of PD-1 blockade in classical Hodgkin lymphoma. General study results and limits: The authors excluded patients who started nivolumab under 1 year after ASCT.

The protocol was immunoSEQ multiplex PCR, while the TCRdb copy is restricted to in-frame clones and leaves out a portion. This table holds about 2,500 clones, around 60% found once. Comment on this clone: As yet, its antigen is unknown.

Time point in this sample: cycle 4 day 1 (C4D1), after less than 7 weeks of nivolumab. All trial patients relapsed after autologous stem cell transplantation. The authors enriched CD8+ T cells from thawed PBMCs via magnetic negative selection. The CDR3 loop spans 14 amino acids. Germline loops: CDR1 MNHNY, CDR2 SVGAGI (reference sequence). Trimming stripped 8 bases from V and 1 base from J, with 9 bases between. The receptor was derived from a human donor with classical Hodgkin lymphoma. The V call is TRBV6-6, the J call TRBJ2-6, with D perhaps given as TRBD1 or TRBD2 (5 bases each). Specimen: CD8+ T cells from blood, collected before the fourth cycle of nivolumab. In nucleotides, the CDR3 is TGTGCCAGCCGAGGGGTGTCTGGGGCCAACGTCCTGACTTTC. This sequence encodes CASRGVSGANVLTF.